This TCR beta chain originates from a study of control samples from healthy donors and cancer patients. Measured with immunoSEQ multiplex PCR; TCRdb has only the in-frame clones, and not every one. The sample lists around 80,000 clones; nearly 90% were seen once. The length of the CDR3 is 16 residues. Germline V lookup: CDR1 SGHDT, CDR2 YYEEEE. The trim removed 5 bases at V and 3 bases at J, leaving 8 bases unmatched. This chain links TRBV5-6 with TRBJ2-3, with TRBD2 matching over 11 bases. Sequencing used blood. The receptor's source is a man over 45 in good health. The CDR3 DNA reads as TGTGCCAGCAGTCTTAGCGGGGGGGCTTTGACAGATACGCAGTATTTT. This encodes CASSLSGGALTDTQYF.